Below are 10 T cell receptor beta chains sequenced from a single sample in a study of CD8+CD57+ T cells in acquired aplastic anemia. Sequencing was done on patients that had shown CD8+CD57+ cell expansion by flow cytometry. Genomic DNA templated the TCR beta VDJ and CDR3 profiling. Each CDR3 protein is one row after TCRdb ran MiXCR on the reads. The data show fewer than 250,000 distinct CDR3 sequences, approximately 45% seen once. The specimen sequenced was sorted CD4+, CD8+, or CD8+CD57+ T cells (not recorded which) from PBMCs. The receptor source for this set is a human donor with aplastic anemia.

About this clonotype: Just one base apart from a much larger clone, this may be a read error. The CDR3 nucleotides read TGTGCCAGCAGCGCCCATCGGAGGGGAGGGGGTGAAGCTTTCTTT. Translation gives CASSAHRRGGGEAFF. V and J are TRBV9 and TRBJ1-1; a weak D match, TRBD1 (6 bases). CDR3 size: 15 residues. Germline assignment: CDR1 SGDLS and CDR2 YYNGEE. V lost 3 bases, J lost 7 bases, and 19 bases lay in between.

This sequence joins TRBV20-1 and TRBJ1-3; D not resolved. CDR1 DFQATT and CDR2 SNEGSKA come from the germline V gene (reference sequence). This CDR3 contains 15 residues. V dropped 5 bases and J dropped 4 bases, with 18 bases sitting between them. CDR3 DNA sequence: TGCAGTGCTGGAAGGGTAGCGGGTTCGGGAAACACCATATATTTT. It yields the protein CSAGRVAGSGNTIYF.

Notes on this clonotype: A read error may account for a junction end that differs from germline. V usage is TRBV6-5 and J usage is TRBJ2-5; the D is unclear. Germline loops: CDR1 MNHEY, CDR2 SVGAGI. This CDR3 contains 16 residues. As DNA, the CDR3 is TGTGCCGGCAGTTACTCTTTCGGCAGGTTGGAAGAGACCCAGTACTTC. It codes for CAGSYSFGRLEETQYF.

This clonotype turned up a few times. The rearrangement joins TRBV2 to TRBJ1-1; the D gene is possibly TRBD1 (6 bases). In germline, CDR1 is SNHLY, CDR2 FYNNEI. With 8 bases removed from V and 5 bases from J, the gap between germline ends came to 18 bases. CDR3 size: 14 residues. The CDR3 DNA sequence: TGTGCCAGCTTGGGGGCGACACCCTTGACTGAAGCTTTCTTT. This translates into CASLGATPLTEAFF.

Only one count was recorded for this clonotype. Being one base from a much bigger clone, this may be a read error. The chain recombines TRBV27 with TRBJ2-1; 7 bases match TRBD1. V was clipped by 6 bases and J by 10 bases; unmatched bases: 6. This CDR3 contains 12 residues. Germline V gene data show CDR1 as MNHEY and CDR2 as SMNVEV (reference sequence). CDR3 protein: CASRDRYAEQFF. In DNA form, the CDR3 reads TGTGCCAGCAGGGACAGGTATGCCGAGCAGTTCTTC.

The J gene is TRBJ1-2, the V gene TRBV2; D is perhaps TRBD1 (5 bases). The germline V gene has CDR1 SNHLY and CDR2 FYNNEI. Trimming removed 0 bases from V and 7 bases from J, with 6 bases in between. The CDR3 spans 12 residues. The CDR3 nucleotides read TGTGCCAGCAGTGAAGCGGGGACTGGCTACACCTTC. As protein: CASSEAGTGYTF.

This clonotype was counted only a few times. This chain joins TRBV7-6 and TRBJ2-5, with D unresolved. The length of the CDR3 is 16 residues. Trimming took 5 bases from V and 3 from J, leaving 19 bases between them. Germline CDR1 and CDR2: SGHVS and FNYEAQ. The CDR3 bases are TGTGCCAGCAGCCCAAAAGGGTTCTCTGGAAAAGAGACCCAGTACTTC. Its translation: CASSPKGFSGKETQYF.

The chain joins TRBV10-3 to TRBJ2-1; 11 bases agree with TRBD2. The ends lost 0 bases at V and 3 bases at J; junction bases unmatched: 1. The CDR3 extends over 16 amino acids. CDR1 and CDR2 from the germline V gene are ENHRY and SYGVKD. The DNA of the CDR3 is TGTGCCATCAGTGAGTCCGGGACTAGCGGCTACAATGAGCAGTTCTTC. It yields the protein CAISESGTSGYNEQFF.

This clonotype was observed at least ten times. The J gene is TRBJ2-6, the V gene TRBV20-1; 11 bases match TRBD1. Trimming cost V 5 bases and J 1 base; bases outside gene matches: 7. The CDR3 totals 17 residues. Germline V gene sequence: CDR1 DFQATT, CDR2 SNEGSKA (reference sequence). The CDR3 protein is CSAGTGTGGSGANVLTF. CDR3 coding DNA: TGCAGTGCTGGAACCGGGACAGGGGGATCTGGGGCCAACGTCCTGACTTTC.

The sample holds many counts of this clonotype. This chain uses TRBV6-5 with TRBJ2-1; either TRBD1 or TRBD2 may fit D (5 bases each). This CDR3 has 11 amino acids. The V gene lost 8 bases and the J gene lost 8 bases, with 10 bases spanning the gap. CDR1 is MNHEY and CDR2 is SVGAGI in the germline V gene. The CDR3 DNA sequence: TGTGCCAGCCAGGGACCGTATGAGCAGTTCTTC. This sequence encodes CASQGPYEQFF.